One and the same sample provided the 26 T cell receptor beta chains below, sequenced in a study of T cells in Graves' hyperthyroidism and ophthalmopathy (dated by TCRdb to between 2018 and 2020). Library prep was done by multiplex PCR. The sequencing machine was an Illumina HiSeq 2000. The TCR beta CDR3 regions were amplified from the RNA transcripts. The first round of RT-PCR for the TCR CDR3 was performed with the HTBI primer set and the Qiagen OneStep RT-PCR kit. The public reads were reanalyzed by TCRdb: fastp trimming at Q25, MiXCR alignment, in-frame beta chains only. Duplicate CDR3 protein sequences are folded into a single record with the most common DNA and genes. The sample contains over 700,000 distinct CDR3 sequences, under 45% of them found a single time. Approximately 31% of the sample is taken by the ten largest. Material for sequencing was blood. The source of these receptors is a woman aged 35 to 49 with Graves' hyperthyroidism.

The chain has TRBV27 and TRBJ2-7; no clear D. The CDR3 covers 15 residues. The germline V gene encodes CDR1 MNHEY and CDR2 SMNVEV (reference sequence). The V and J ends lost 5 bases and 4 bases respectively, with 18 bases between them. CDR3 region: CASSPGPGDLYEQYF. The CDR3 nucleotides read TGTGCCAGCAGTCCAGGTCCAGGAGATCTTTACGAGCAGTACTTC.

The chain links TRBV12-3 or TRBV12-4 to TRBJ2-5, with D perhaps assigned TRBD1 or TRBD2 (5 bases each). The ends were cut back, 5 bases at V and 2 bases at J, with 15 bases in the middle. The CDR3 totals 15 residues. The CDR3 loop is CASSPRDPEQETQYF. As DNA, the CDR3 is TGTGCCAGCAGTCCTCGGGACCCCGAACAAGAGACCCAGTACTTC.

This clonotype was counted ten times or more. The CDR3 coding sequence is TGTGCCAGCAGCCCAGTCACCGGGAACTACGAGCAGTACTTC. This codes for CASSPVTGNYEQYF. The rearrangement uses TRBV7-2 and TRBJ2-7, with a possible D match to TRBD2 (5 bases). Germline loops: CDR1 SGHTA, CDR2 FQGNSA. The CDR3 is made up of 14 amino acids. The V and J ends lost 5 bases and 3 bases respectively, with 14 bases between them.

This clonotype was seen more than once but under ten times. The chain combines TRBV7-9 with TRBJ1-2; D possibly corresponds to TRBD1 (5 bases). Looked up from germline, CDR1 is SEHNR and CDR2 is FQNEAQ (reference sequence). This CDR3 is built from 15 residues. V was trimmed by 0 bases and J by 3 bases, leaving 11 bases between them. DNA of the CDR3: TGTGCCAGCAGCTTAGCAGGGGTCCCGGACTATGGCTACACCTTC. It codes for CASSLAGVPDYGYTF.

There are a few counts of this clonotype. The V call is TRBV20-1, the J call TRBJ1-5, with 8 bases that match TRBD1. Germline CDR1 reads DFQATT; CDR2 reads SNEGSKA (reference sequence). Unmatched junction bases numbered 10, after V lost 5 bases and J lost 4 bases. The CDR3 runs 15 residues. The DNA for the CDR3 is TGCAGTGCTTACACAGGGGGGGGTTGGAATCAGCCCCAGCATTTT. It codes for CSAYTGGGWNQPQHF.

This clonotype was found many times. The rearrangement joins TRBV4-1 to TRBJ1-1; D remains ambiguous. Between the trimmed V and J ends, which lost 4 bases and 11 bases, there was a span of 20 bases. Germline V gives CDR1 MGHRA, CDR2 YSYEKL. The CDR3 sequence is 14 residues long. CDR3 protein: CASSPGDAGVRAFF. In DNA form, the CDR3 reads TGCGCCAGCAGCCCTGGCGACGCTGGCGTTAGGGCTTTCTTT.

This clonotype showed up just a few times. The chain has TRBV6-5 and TRBJ1-4; maybe TRBD1 (5 bases). Looked up from germline, CDR1 is MNHEY and CDR2 is SVGAGI. The V end was cut by 6 bases, the J end by 4 bases, with 12 bases between. There are 14 residues in the CDR3. CDR3 protein: CASSDGTINEKLFF. DNA of the CDR3: TGTGCCAGCAGCGACGGGACGATTAATGAAAAACTGTTTTTT.

This clonotype was counted a few times. This sequence may be a read error, since a much larger clone differs from it by one base. The chain uses TRBV10-3 and TRBJ1-6; D is uncertain. The CDR3 is 13 residues long. The germline V gene encodes CDR1 ENHRY and CDR2 SYGVKD. V lost 3 bases and J lost 9, with 9 bases in between. CDR3 coding DNA: TGTGCCATCAGTGACGGAGAGTCTTCACCCCTCCACTTT. As protein: CAISDGESSPLHF.

This clonotype was detected ten times or more. This sequence joins TRBV12-3 or TRBV12-4 and TRBJ1-2, with TRBD1 identical over 8 bases. V trimming: 5 bases; J trimming: 4 bases; junction bases outside the gene matches: 12. There are 16 residues in the CDR3. CDR3 amino acids: CASSQSNGQGGYGYTF. DNA of the CDR3: TGTGCCAGCAGTCAATCTAACGGACAGGGTGGCTATGGCTACACCTTC.

As regards this clonotype: A much larger clone differs by one base, so this may be a read error. The chain carries TRBV5-1 and TRBJ1-1, with D unclear. This CDR3 has 16 amino acids. In germline, CDR1 is SGHRS, CDR2 YFSETQ. The CDR3 coding sequence is TGCGCCAGCAGCTTGGGAGGCATTACTTTGAACACTGCAGCTTTCTTT. Its translation: CASSLGGITLNTAAFF.

The chain couples TRBV7-3 to TRBJ2-5, with D possibly matching TRBD1 (6 bases). CDR3 length: 16 amino acids. Germline V lookup: CDR1 SGHTA, CDR2 FQGTGA. V gave up 4 bases and J gave up 10 bases, with 25 bases separating them. The CDR3 sequence is CASSSGQQGWRSHQYF. CDR3 nucleotides: TGTGCCAGCAGCTCCGGACAGCAGGGTTGGAGAAGCCACCAGTACTTC. The full variable domain, in which reference TRBV7-3 and TRBJ2-5 provide the parts outside the CDR3, is GAGVSQTPSNKVTEKGKYVELRCDPISGHTALYWYRQSLGQGPEFLIYFQGTGAADDSGLPNDRFFAVRPEGSVSTLKIQRTERGDSAVYLCASSSGQQGWRSHQYFGPGTRLLVL.

This clonotype was recorded a few times. The gene calls are TRBV10-2 and TRBJ1-1; 9 positions match TRBD1. The junction had 9 bases not matched to a gene; V was cut back by 6 bases and J by 4 bases. The CDR3 is 15 amino acids. The germline V gene has CDR1 WSHSY and CDR2 SAAADI. CDR3 coding DNA: TGCGCCAGCAGCCAAAGACAGGGGGGCTTCACTGAAGCTTTCTTT. Its translation: CASSQRQGGFTEAFF.

This clonotype was seen a few times. The chain recombines TRBV19 with TRBJ1-1; TRBD1 matches at 9 bases. Germline CDR1 LNHDA, CDR2 SQIVND (reference sequence). J was trimmed by 5 bases and V by 6 bases; bases with no gene match: 7. The CDR3 extends over 14 amino acids. In DNA form, the CDR3 reads TGTGCCAGTAGCCGGACAGGGGATTATACTGAAGCTTTCTTT. This sequence encodes CASSRTGDYTEAFF.

This clonotype has ten or more counts. The CDR3 reads CSVEAGLGNRAFF. Here the CDR3 DNA reads TGCAGCGTTGAAGCCGGGTTGGGGAACAGAGCTTTCTTT. The chain recombines TRBV29-1 with TRBJ1-1; D remains ambiguous. The V end was cut by 1 base, the J end by 10 bases, with 16 bases between. This CDR3 comprises 13 residues. Germline CDR1 SQVTM, CDR2 ANQGSEA.

The V call is TRBV29-1, the J call TRBJ2-7; D possibly corresponds to TRBD2 (5 bases). The V end was cut by 3 bases, the J end by 3 bases, with 18 bases between. The germline V gene encodes CDR1 SQVTM and CDR2 ANQGSEA. This CDR3 is built from 15 residues. CDR3 protein: CSVDDGVGIDYEQYF. CDR3 DNA: TGCAGCGTTGACGACGGGGTAGGGATCGACTACGAGCAGTACTTC.

The CDR3 nucleotides read TGTGCCAGCAGCCCCCTGGGGGGGCTGTCGAGCAATCAGCCCCAGCATTTT. Protein: CASSPLGGLSSNQPQHF. The V and J genes are TRBV11-3 and TRBJ1-5; the D gene is possibly TRBD1 (6 bases). With 5 bases removed from V and 1 base from J, the gap between germline ends came to 18 bases. The CDR3 spans 17 residues. The germline CDR1 and CDR2 sequences are SGHNT and YENEEA.

This clonotype is a singleton in its sample. This chain joins TRBV10-3 and TRBJ1-5; a weak D match, TRBD1 (5 bases). CDR3 length: 14 residues. The V gene lost 6 bases and the J gene lost 6 bases, with 15 bases spanning the gap. The germline CDR1 and CDR2 sequences are ENHRY and SYGVKD. As DNA, the CDR3 is TGTGCCATCAGACTGACAGCAAATGGTCAGCCCCAGCATTTT. As protein: CAIRLTANGQPQHF.

The sample holds many counts of this clonotype. This CDR3 reads CASSPRQDIYEQYF. In DNA, the CDR3 is TGTGCCAGCAGTCCGCGACAGGACATCTACGAGCAGTACTTC. The rearrangement links TRBV25-1 to TRBJ2-7; a weak D match, TRBD1 (6 bases). Trimming stripped 5 bases from V and 3 bases from J, with 14 bases between. CDR3 length: 14 amino acids. Germline loops: CDR1 MGHDK, CDR2 SYGVNS.

The chain is built from TRBV11-2 and TRBJ1-2, with 7 bases fitting TRBD1. V was pared by 0 bases and J by 7 bases, with 14 bases of the junction left unmatched. Germline values: CDR1 SGHAT, CDR2 FQNNGV. CDR3 length: 17 amino acids. The CDR3 loop reads CASSLDWARGLKVGYTF. Here the CDR3 DNA reads TGTGCCAGCAGCTTAGATTGGGCCAGGGGGTTGAAAGTTGGCTACACCTTC.

This clonotype occurred many times. The rearrangement joins TRBV15 to TRBJ1-3; D not resolved. This CDR3 spans 15 amino acids. CDR1 is LNHNV, CDR2 YYDKDF, per germline (reference sequence). V gave up 4 bases and J gave up 4 bases, with 14 bases separating them. CDR3 loop: CATSTNPGVGNTIYF. As DNA, the CDR3 is TGTGCCACCAGCACTAATCCTGGGGTCGGAAACACCATATATTTT.

The CDR3 DNA reads TGTGCCAGCAGCTTGGAAGGAGGGACGGGAGAGCAGTACTTC. Its protein product is CASSLEGGTGEQYF. The rearrangement uses TRBV5-4 and TRBJ2-7, with D tentatively TRBD2 (6 bases). The V gene's germline CDR1 is SGHNT and CDR2 YYREEE (reference sequence). The CDR3 totals 14 residues. Deletions cut 0 bases from V and 7 bases from J, with 14 bases between.

The chain combines TRBV7-2 with TRBJ1-3; D is undetermined. This CDR3 contains 14 residues. Trimming took off 2 bases at V and 4 bases at J, with 9 bases between the two ends. Germline assignment: CDR1 SGHTA and CDR2 FQGNSA. CDR3 loop: CASSLIGKGNTIYF. The CDR3, as DNA: TGTGCCAGCAGCTTAATTGGGAAGGGAAACACCATATATTTT.

The table lists this clonotype with a few counts. This sequence joins TRBV6-5 and TRBJ2-7; D possibly uses TRBD1 or TRBD2 (5 bases each). Germline assignment: CDR1 MNHEY and CDR2 SVGAGI. This CDR3 spans 14 amino acids. V was trimmed by 2 bases and J by 3 bases, leaving 11 bases between them. In DNA form, the CDR3 reads TGTGCCAGCAGTTACCGGGGACCCAACTACGAGCAGTACTTC. This codes for CASSYRGPNYEQYF.

This chain uses TRBV2 with TRBJ1-5; D unclear. The V gene's germline CDR1 is SNHLY and CDR2 FYNNEI. V was clipped by 2 bases and J by 6 bases, with 14 bases between them. The CDR3 has 15 residues. CDR3 bases: TGTGCCAGCAGTGAACGGGGAGGCCGAGGTCAGCCCCAGCATTTT. This codes for CASSERGGRGQPQHF. The full variable domain, in which reference TRBV2 and TRBJ1-5 provide the parts outside the CDR3, is EPEVTQTPSHQVTQMGQEVILRCVPISNHLYFYWYRQILGQKVEFLVSFYNNEISEKSEIFDDQFSVERPDGSNFTLKIRSTKLEDSAMYFCASSERGGRGQPQHFGDGTRLSIL.

Note on this clonotype: One junction end does not reproduce the germline sequence, and a read error may be involved. The CDR3 bases are TGTGCCGGCAGTTACGTCCCGGGACAGGACCCCGGCTCTGGAAACACCATATATTTT. It codes for CAGSYVPGQDPGSGNTIYF. The chain couples TRBV25-1 to TRBJ1-3, with 8 bases that match TRBD1. The CDR3 consists of 19 residues. Looked up from germline, CDR1 is MGHDK and CDR2 is SYGVNS.

V is TRBV7-9 and J is TRBJ1-2, with 11 bases matching TRBD1. The trim removed 1 base at V and 13 bases at J, leaving 5 bases unmatched. CDR1 is SEHNR, CDR2 FQNEAQ, per germline (reference sequence). The CDR3 loop spans 13 amino acids. DNA for the CDR3: TGTGCCAGCAGCTTAGTGGTGGACAGGGGGCGCACCTTC. It is translated as CASSLVVDRGRTF.